The 22 T cell receptor beta chains reported below all come from one sample, sequenced in a study of shared clonotypes between healthy human individuals. Measured with immunoSEQ multiplex PCR; TCRdb has only the in-frame clones, and not every one. Of 2 million to 2.5 million clones listed, approximately 95% are singletons. The sequenced material came from naive CD4+ T cells sorted from blood. Subset: CD45RA+ positively selected. These receptors were collected from a man aged 18 to 29 in good health.

This clone came up once. The rearrangement uses TRBV2 and TRBJ1-2; 7 nucleotides align to TRBD1. CDR3 length equals 14 residues. After removal of 3 bases from V and 5 bases from J, the junction contained 6 bases not matched to a gene. The germline gives CDR1 SNHLY, CDR2 FYNNEI. CDR3 region: CASSEDRWRYGYTF. CDR3 nucleotide sequence: TGTGCCAGCAGTGAGGACAGGTGGAGGTATGGCTACACCTTC.

This sequence joins TRBV1 and TRBJ1-5; the table assigns TRBD1, which was not confirmed against the DNA. TRBV1 is a listed pseudogene. The CDR3 has 16 residues. The CDR3 DNA reads as TGCACCAGCAGCCAAGTGCGACAGGGGGCACAGCAGCCCCAGCATTTT. It codes for CTSSQVRQGAQQPQHF.

The rearrangement uses TRBV15 and TRBJ1-5; D gene ambiguous. Between the trimmed V and J ends, which lost 5 bases and 8 bases, there was a span of 7 bases. The CDR3 sequence is 11 residues long. CDR1 is LNHNV, CDR2 YYDKDF, per germline (reference sequence). CDR3 nucleotides: TGTGCCACCAGCCCCCGGAAGCCCCAGCATTTT. This gives the protein CATSPRKPQHF.

V and J are TRBV7-2 and TRBJ2-1, with TRBD1 identical over 9 bases. The CDR3 length is 15 residues. From germline, CDR1 is SGHTA and CDR2 FQGNSA. The junction had 5 bases not matched to a gene; V was cut back by 0 bases and J by 8 bases. The CDR3 DNA reads as TGTGCCAGCAGCTTAGCTGACAGGGGGAGCGATGAGCAGTTCTTC. It specifies CASSLADRGSDEQFF. Combining the CDR3 with reference TRBV7-2 and TRBJ2-1 gives the whole variable domain GAGVSQSPSNKVTEKGKDVELRCDPISGHTALYWYRQSLGQGLEFLIYFQGNSAPDKSGLPSDRFSAERTGGSVSTLTIQRTQQEDSAVYLCASSLADRGSDEQFFGPGTRLTVL.

J is TRBJ1-1 and V is TRBV6-1; tentative D call: TRBD1 (6 bases). The CDR3 length is 15 residues. Between the trimmed V and J ends, which lost 1 base and 3 bases, there was a span of 12 bases. Germline CDR1 MNHNS, CDR2 SASEGT. The CDR3 spells CASSEETGRDTEAFF. DNA of the CDR3: TGTGCCAGCAGTGAAGAAACAGGGAGGGACACTGAAGCTTTCTTT.

The V gene is TRBV2, the J gene TRBJ2-7; D is possibly TRBD2 (5 bases). CDR1 is SNHLY, CDR2 FYNNEI, per germline. This CDR3 region has 11 residues. V lost 7 bases and J lost 6, with 10 bases in between. CDR3 loop: CASKSGGEQYF. CDR3 bases: TGTGCCAGCAAGTCAGGAGGCGAGCAGTACTTC. The whole variable domain, filled in from reference TRBV2 and TRBJ2-7, reads EPEVTQTPSHQVTQMGQEVILRCVPISNHLYFYWYRQILGQKVEFLVSFYNNEISEKSEIFDDQFSVERPDGSNFTLKIRSTKLEDSAMYFCASKSGGEQYFGPGTRLTVT.

This clone has only one observation. This rearrangement joins TRBV25-1 to TRBJ2-7; D is tentatively TRBD1 or TRBD2 (5 bases each). V was pared by 3 bases and J by 7 bases, with 13 bases between. CDR1 and CDR2 (germline): MGHDK, SYGVNS. This CDR3 has 13 residues. CDR3 sequence reads: CASSDPGPGEQYF. In nucleotides, the CDR3 is TGTGCCAGCAGTGATCCGGGACCGGGGGAGCAGTACTTC.

As concerns this clone: At the DNA level, this CDR3 is encoded by other sequences in the same sample as well. The CDR3 sequence is CASSLRGGYEQYF. CDR3 DNA: TGTGCCAGCAGCTTACGTGGGGGCTACGAGCAGTACTTC. The V call is TRBV7-3, the J call TRBJ2-7; D may correspond to TRBD1 or TRBD2 (5 bases each). Germline-derived CDR1 and CDR2 are SGHTA and FQGTGA. This CDR3 contains 13 residues. The V and J ends lost 2 bases and 3 bases respectively, with 8 bases between them.

This clone was detected only once. Other DNA sequences of this sample code for an identical CDR3. The chain carries TRBV30 and TRBJ1-3; D is unclear. This CDR3 is built from 12 residues. Germline V gene lookup returns CDR1 GTSNPN and CDR2 SVGIG (reference sequence). Trimming removed 2 bases from V and 0 bases from J, with 2 bases in between. Written as DNA, the CDR3 is TGTGCCTGGAGTCGCTCTGGAAACACCATATATTTT. Residues: CAWSRSGNTIYF.

The chain combines TRBV12-5 with TRBJ2-1, with D possibly matching TRBD1 (5 bases). The V and J ends lost 6 bases and 9 bases respectively, with 12 bases between them. Germline CDR1 reads LGHNT; CDR2 reads FRNRAP. This CDR3 has 12 amino acids. The CDR3 reads CASGPARGEQFF. CDR3 DNA: TGTGCTAGTGGCCCCGCTAGGGGTGAGCAGTTCTTC.

The chain recombines TRBV18 with TRBJ1-5, with no clear D. Germline CDR1 and CDR2: KGHSH and LQKENI. The CDR3 is 15 amino acids. The V end was cut by 2 bases, the J end by 7 bases, with 15 bases between. The CDR3 loop is CASSPSMGSTQPQHF. Here the CDR3 DNA reads TGTGCCAGCTCACCAAGTATGGGTTCTACGCAGCCCCAGCATTTT.

This rearrangement joins TRBV5-1 to TRBJ2-3; unclear D gene. The germline V gene encodes CDR1 SGHRS and CDR2 YFSETQ. Trimming cost V 0 bases and J 4 bases, with 9 bases left between them. This CDR3 is built from 14 residues. DNA of the CDR3: TGCGCCAGCAGCTTGGAAGGGTCGGCAGATACGCAGTATTTT. Encoded protein: CASSLEGSADTQYF.

The genes are TRBV7-9 and TRBJ1-1, with 7 bases that match TRBD1. This CDR3 spans 17 amino acids. V lost 4 bases, J lost 5 bases, and 16 bases stayed unmatched. The V gene's germline CDR1 is SEHNR and CDR2 FQNEAQ (reference sequence). The CDR3 DNA reads TGTGCCAGCAGCTCGGTAAGCACAGGGGAGCTTGGGACTGAAGCTTTCTTT. Protein sequence: CASSSVSTGELGTEAFF.

The chain uses TRBV21-1 and TRBJ1-5. TRBV21-1 is classified as a pseudogene. This CDR3 spans 16 amino acids. CDR3 region: CATRETTDASNQPQHF. The CDR3 nucleotides read TGTGCCACCCGGGAGACGACAGATGCGAGCAATCAGCCCCAGCATTTT.

The chain uses TRBV6-5 and TRBJ2-7; a possible D gene is TRBD1 (5 bases). The germline V gene encodes CDR1 MNHEY and CDR2 SVGAGI. Trimming cost V 0 bases and J 7 bases, with 13 bases left between them. This CDR3 has 14 amino acids. The CDR3 loop is CASSYSTGPWEQYF. The DNA for the CDR3 is TGTGCCAGCAGTTACTCAACAGGCCCGTGGGAGCAGTACTTC.

J is TRBJ2-7 and V is TRBV7-2; tentative D call: TRBD1 (6 bases). Germline assignment: CDR1 SGHTA and CDR2 FQGNSA. CDR3 size: 14 residues. V lost 3 bases and J 3 bases, leaving 12 bases between the germline ends. CDR3 protein: CASSFTGTIYEQYF. The CDR3 nucleotides are TGTGCCAGCAGCTTCACCGGGACAATCTACGAGCAGTACTTC.

This sequence joins TRBV12-5 and TRBJ2-7; no clear D. Trimming stripped 3 bases from V and 6 bases from J, with 6 bases between. The CDR3 extends over 11 amino acids. From germline, CDR1 is LGHNT and CDR2 FRNRAP. CDR3 amino acids: CASGLSSEQYF. Written as DNA, the CDR3 is TGTGCTAGTGGTTTATCTAGCGAGCAGTACTTC. The whole variable domain, remainder taken from reference TRBV12-5 and TRBJ2-7, is DARVTQTPRHKVTEMGQEVTMRCQPILGHNTVFWYRQTMMQGLELLAYFRNRAPLDDSGMPKDRFSAEMPDATLATLKIQPSEPRDSAVYFCASGLSSEQYFGPGTRLTVT.

This chain links TRBV28 with TRBJ2-4; D uncertain. The germline V and J ends were trimmed by 4 bases and 7 bases, with 14 bases remaining between them. In germline, CDR1 is MDHEN, CDR2 SYDVKM. The CDR3 contains 14 residues. The CDR3 bases are TGTGCCAGCAGTTCTCACTATGTTGGCAACATTCAGTACTTC. It specifies CASSSHYVGNIQYF. Based on the CDR3 plus reference TRBV28 and TRBJ2-4, the full variable domain is DVKVTQSSRYLVKRTGEKVFLECVQDMDHENMFWYRQDPGLGLRLIYFSYDVKMKEKGDIPEGYSVSREKKERFSLILESASTNQTSMYLCASSSHYVGNIQYFGAGTRLSVL.

V and J are TRBV7-2 and TRBJ2-7, with 9 bases aligning to TRBD2. Looked up from germline, CDR1 is SGHTA and CDR2 is FQGNSA. V lost 3 bases, J lost 5 bases, and 8 bases stayed unmatched. The CDR3 spans 15 residues. The CDR3 sequence: CASSLSGRFFDEQYF. In nucleotides, the CDR3 is TGTGCCAGCAGCTTGAGCGGGAGGTTTTTCGACGAGCAGTACTTC. Filled out from reference TRBV7-2 and TRBJ2-7, the complete variable domain reads GAGVSQSPSNKVTEKGKDVELRCDPISGHTALYWYRQSLGQGLEFLIYFQGNSAPDKSGLPSDRFSAERTGGSVSTLTIQRTQQEDSAVYLCASSLSGRFFDEQYFGPGTRLTVT.

The chain employs TRBV7-2 and TRBJ2-2, with 11 bases matching TRBD2. Losses at the gene ends were 1 base for V and 6 bases for J; bases not matched to a gene: 4. CDR1 is SGHTA, CDR2 FQGNSA, per germline. This CDR3 is 16 amino acids long. CDR3 protein: CASSLVAGGRPGELFF. In DNA form, the CDR3 reads TGTGCCAGCAGCTTAGTAGCGGGAGGGCGGCCCGGGGAGCTGTTTTTT.

The chain employs TRBV2 and TRBJ2-7; 7 bases align to TRBD2. CDR1 and CDR2 from the germline V gene are SNHLY and FYNNEI. The J segment lost 4 bases and the V segment lost 6 bases, leaving 9 bases of the junction unmatched. There are 14 residues in the CDR3. Written as DNA, the CDR3 is TGTGCCAGCAGCGTCGCTGGCGGGAGTTACGAGCAGTACTTC. Protein product: CASSVAGGSYEQYF. The full variable domain, its missing parts supplied by reference TRBV2 and TRBJ2-7, is EPEVTQTPSHQVTQMGQEVILRCVPISNHLYFYWYRQILGQKVEFLVSFYNNEISEKSEIFDDQFSVERPDGSNFTLKIRSTKLEDSAMYFCASSVAGGSYEQYFGPGTRLTVT.

V is TRBV7-2 and J is TRBJ1-2, with 8 nucleotides matching TRBD1. The V gene's germline CDR1 is SGHTA and CDR2 FQGNSA. V lost 6 bases to trimming and J lost 4 bases; unmatched junction nucleotides: 16. This CDR3 region has 17 residues. DNA for the CDR3: TGTGCCAGCAGTTCACTTAGGACAGGGCCTTTTTCCTATGGCTACACCTTC. Encoded protein: CASSSLRTGPFSYGYTF. Variable domain in full (rest from reference TRBV7-2 and TRBJ1-2): GAGVSQSPSNKVTEKGKDVELRCDPISGHTALYWYRQSLGQGLEFLIYFQGNSAPDKSGLPSDRFSAERTGGSVSTLTIQRTQQEDSAVYLCASSSLRTGPFSYGYTFGSGTRLTVV.